The sequence of this T cell receptor (beta chain) was determined in a study of molecular identifiers for immune sequencing clone quantification. Study-level findings and limits: Spiked Jurkat TCR RNA equivalent to one cell reportedly surfaced among about 1 million naive cells. Sizes of clones that are highly expanded could be underestimated (if identical TCR molecules share a barcode).

Note on this clonotype: Its antigen remains unknown. A much larger clone lies one base from this, so it may be a read error.

Trimming shortened V by 2 bases and J by 10 bases, and 15 bases separated the two germline ends. The CDR3 covers 14 residues. In germline, CDR1 is MDHEN, CDR2 SYDVKM. TCR libraries were built in bulk with a published protocol and specific TCR primers. MiXCR, run by TCRdb on the PCR reads, gives a single entry per CDR3 protein. This table has 600,000 to 650,000 distinct CDR3 sequences, just under 20% appearing once. CD8+CD4-CCR7+CD45RA+ sorting gave the naive CD8 T cells. The source is a human donor in good health. Some libraries in this study had Jurkat cell RNA spiked in. The J gene is TRBJ2-1, the V gene TRBV28; maybe TRBD1 (5 bases). What was sequenced was naive CD8+ T cells from blood, with Jurkat cell RNA spiked in. As to subset: FACS-sorted CD8+CD4-CCR7+CD45RA+ naive T cells. The CDR3 is CASSLKGVSAEQFF. CDR3 bases: TGTGCCAGCAGTTTAAAAGGGGTCAGCGCGGAGCAGTTCTTC.